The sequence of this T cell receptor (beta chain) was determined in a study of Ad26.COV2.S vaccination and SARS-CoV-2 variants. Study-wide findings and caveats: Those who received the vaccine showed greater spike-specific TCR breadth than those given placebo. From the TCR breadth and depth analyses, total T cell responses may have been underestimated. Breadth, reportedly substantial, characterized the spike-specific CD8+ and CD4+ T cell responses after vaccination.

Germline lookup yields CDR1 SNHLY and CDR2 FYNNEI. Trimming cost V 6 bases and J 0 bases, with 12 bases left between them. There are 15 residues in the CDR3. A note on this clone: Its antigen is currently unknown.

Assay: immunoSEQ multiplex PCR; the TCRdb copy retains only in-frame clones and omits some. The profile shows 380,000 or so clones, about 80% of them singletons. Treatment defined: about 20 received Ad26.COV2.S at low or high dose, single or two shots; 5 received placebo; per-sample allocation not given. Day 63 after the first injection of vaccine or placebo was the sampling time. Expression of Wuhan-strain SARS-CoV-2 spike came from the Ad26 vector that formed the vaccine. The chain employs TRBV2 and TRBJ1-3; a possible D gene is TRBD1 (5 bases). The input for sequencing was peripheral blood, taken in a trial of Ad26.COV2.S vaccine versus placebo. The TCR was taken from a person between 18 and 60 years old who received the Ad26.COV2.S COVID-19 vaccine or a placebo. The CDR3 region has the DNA TGTGCCAGCAGGCTACAGGCAAACTCTGGAAACACCATATATTTT. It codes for CASRLQANSGNTIYF.